Detailed here is one T cell receptor beta chain. The assay was immunoSEQ multiplex PCR, and TCRdb's table has in-frame clones only and misses some. This sample yields about 83,000 clones, of which 78% are seen a single time; 3% to 5% belongs to the top ten. This specimen comes from a study of radiotherapy plus CTLA-4 blockade in lung cancer. V lost 3 bases and J 3 bases, leaving 12 bases between the germline ends. The CDR3 sequence is 15 residues long. CDR1 is MDHEN and CDR2 is SYDVKM in the germline V gene. This sequence was found in a human donor with non-small cell lung cancer who had a partial response to radiotherapy plus ipilimumab. Some clones in this sample may be carry-over from other donors' samples. Sequenced material: peripheral blood, taken from a patient treated with radiotherapy plus ipilimumab. The rearrangement joins TRBV28 to TRBJ1-5; no clear D gene. Here the CDR3 reads CASSFGEIFNQPQHF. DNA for the CDR3: TGTGCCAGCAGTTTCGGAGAGATATTCAATCAGCCCCAGCATTTT.